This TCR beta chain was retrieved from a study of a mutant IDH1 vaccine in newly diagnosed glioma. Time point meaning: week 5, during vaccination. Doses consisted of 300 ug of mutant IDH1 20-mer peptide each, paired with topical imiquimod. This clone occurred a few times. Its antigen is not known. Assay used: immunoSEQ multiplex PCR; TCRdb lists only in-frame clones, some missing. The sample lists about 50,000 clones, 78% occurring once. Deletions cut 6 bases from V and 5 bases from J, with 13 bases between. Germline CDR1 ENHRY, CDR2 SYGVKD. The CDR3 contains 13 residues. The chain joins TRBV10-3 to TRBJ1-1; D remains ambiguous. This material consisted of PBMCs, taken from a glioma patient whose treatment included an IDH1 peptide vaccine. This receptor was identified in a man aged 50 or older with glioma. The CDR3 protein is CAIRGEVETEAFF. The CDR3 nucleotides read TGTGCCATCAGGGGCGAGGTAGAAACTGAAGCTTTCTTT.